This T cell receptor (beta chain) was documented in a study of blood T cell repertoires in COVID-19. Looking at the study overall: From the United States, Italy and Spain came samples of acute and convalescent COVID-19.

The authors' processing: Reference gene primer amplification gave nucleated cell count estimates. TCRdb's copy holds only in-frame clones and misses some; the assay was immunoSEQ multiplex PCR. V and J calls and clone size follow that table, whereas D and trimming were derived from the DNA. The profile shows roughly 500,000 clones, approximately 92% of them singletons. The V end lost 6 bases, the J end lost 5 bases, and 16 bases lay between the germline ends. CDR3 length: 14 amino acids. The germline V gene encodes CDR1 MNHEY and CDR2 SMNVEV (reference sequence). The genes are TRBV27 and TRBJ1-1; a weak D match, TRBD1 (5 bases). Sequences were obtained from peripheral blood. This clonotype was sampled from a man in his late teens or twenties with COVID-19, enrolled during active disease. The CDR3 here is CASSRWGGKTEAFF. The CDR3 coding sequence is TGTGCCAGCAGCAGGTGGGGGGGAAAAACTGAAGCTTTCTTT.